The 10 T cell receptor beta chains below come from one sample, sequenced in a study of blood T cell repertoires in COVID-19. Sequencing was performed with immunoSEQ multiplex PCR; in TCRdb, only in-frame clones are kept and a portion is missing. Seen here are 100,000 to 150,000 clones, roughly 88% observed once, and the top ten hold about 1%. Specimen: peripheral blood. These receptors all come from an elderly woman with acute or convalescent COVID-19.

The V and J genes are TRBV19 and TRBJ2-3; 9 bases map to TRBD1. Germline trimming cut 5 bases from V and 1 base from J; bases unmatched to any gene: 10. Germline assignment: CDR1 LNHDA and CDR2 SQIVND (reference sequence). CDR3 size: 17 residues. The chain's CDR3 is CASSSGQGIRGTDTQYF. CDR3 nucleotide sequence: TGTGCCAGTAGTTCGGGACAGGGCATTAGGGGCACAGATACGCAGTATTTT.

The chain uses TRBV7-9 and TRBJ2-2; TRBD2 agrees at 8 bases. V was clipped by 2 bases and J by 1 base; unmatched bases: 3. The germline gives CDR1 SEHNR, CDR2 FQNEAQ (reference sequence). The CDR3 runs 16 residues. In DNA, the CDR3 is TGTGCCAGCAGCTTATGGCTAGCGGGGAACACCGGGGAGCTGTTTTTT. Its translation is CASSLWLAGNTGELFF.

The rearrangement uses TRBV19 and TRBJ2-5; 8 nucleotides match TRBD2. Germline V CDR1 and CDR2: LNHDA, SQIVND (reference sequence). The V and J ends lost 7 bases and 5 bases, in that order; junction bases with no gene match: 9. CDR3 length: 14 amino acids. CDR3: CASTDSGGAETQYF. In DNA form, the CDR3 reads TGTGCCAGTACCGACTCGGGGGGGGCGGAGACCCAGTACTTC.

The chain recombines TRBV4-1 with TRBJ2-1; possible D gene TRBD1, 6 bases. The CDR3 spans 15 residues. Trimming pared 3 bases from V and 6 bases from J, leaving 15 bases between. Germline V gene data show CDR1 as MGHRA and CDR2 as YSYEKL. Written as DNA, the CDR3 is TGCGCCAGCAGCCAGGGGGACATAAACCTCAATGAGCAGTTCTTC. Amino acids: CASSQGDINLNEQFF.

The chain joins TRBV5-8 to TRBJ1-5; maybe TRBD1 (5 bases). Germline CDR1 SGHTS, CDR2 YDEGEE. V shed 2 bases and J shed 3 bases, with 12 bases lying between them. CDR3 length: 15 amino acids. The CDR3 sequence is CASSFDRYNNQPQHF. DNA for the CDR3: TGTGCCAGCAGCTTCGACAGATACAACAATCAGCCCCAGCATTTT. The full variable domain, rest sourced from reference TRBV5-8 and TRBJ1-5, is EAGVTQSPTHLIKTRGQQATLRCSPISGHTSVYWYQQALGLGLQFLLWYDEGEERNRGNFPPRFSGRQFPNYSSELNVNALELEDSALYLCASSFDRYNNQPQHFGDGTRLSIL.

The chain combines TRBV6-1 with TRBJ2-5; D possibly corresponds to TRBD2 (6 bases). V dropped 5 bases and J dropped 2 bases, with 12 bases sitting between them. CDR1 and CDR2 (germline): MNHNS, SASEGT. This CDR3 has 14 amino acids. CDR3: CASSPGTRQETQYF. The DNA of the CDR3 is TGTGCCAGCAGTCCCGGGACTCGTCAAGAGACCCAGTACTTC.

V and J are TRBV7-2 and TRBJ1-1; a possible D gene is TRBD1 (6 bases). V shed 3 bases and J shed 0 bases, with 20 bases lying between them. The CDR3 covers 18 residues. Per the germline V gene, CDR1 is SGHTA and CDR2 is FQGNSA. Written as DNA, the CDR3 is TGTGCCAGCAGCTTCCGCCCAATGGGGGGGCTGATGAACACTGAAGCTTTCTTT. Amino acid sequence: CASSFRPMGGLMNTEAFF.

The rearrangement joins TRBV9 to TRBJ2-7; 10 nucleotides match TRBD2. The CDR3 has 16 amino acids. Germline loops: CDR1 SGDLS, CDR2 YYNGEE. With V trimmed by 3 bases and J by 2 bases, 8 bases remained unmatched. The chain's CDR3 is CASSAAWTSGPYEQYF. In DNA form, the CDR3 reads TGTGCCAGCAGCGCAGCCTGGACTAGCGGCCCCTACGAGCAGTACTTC.

This sequence joins TRBV28 and TRBJ2-4; tentative D call: TRBD1 (6 bases). V shed 2 bases and J shed 6 bases, with 11 bases lying between them. Looked up from germline, CDR1 is MDHEN and CDR2 is SYDVKM. The CDR3 sequence is 14 residues long. Written as DNA, the CDR3 is TGTGCCAGCAGTTTAGGGGTAGGGGGAAACATTCAGTACTTC. Amino acids: CASSLGVGGNIQYF. The full variable domain, completed using reference TRBV28 and TRBJ2-4, is DVKVTQSSRYLVKRTGEKVFLECVQDMDHENMFWYRQDPGLGLRLIYFSYDVKMKEKGDIPEGYSVSREKKERFSLILESASTNQTSMYLCASSLGVGGNIQYFGAGTRLSVL.

The rearrangement joins TRBV5-1 to TRBJ2-2, with TRBD2 as a possible D gene (6 bases). Trimming shortened V by 2 bases and J by 2 bases, and 10 bases separated the two germline ends. The CDR3 covers 15 residues. The germline CDR1 and CDR2 sequences are SGHRS and YFSETQ. The CDR3 DNA reads as TGCGCCAGCAGCTTAGCGGGTATAAACACCGGGGAGCTGTTTTTT. It specifies CASSLAGINTGELFF.